A selection of T cell receptor beta chains follows, all from one sample in a study of early T cells in non-severe SARS-CoV-2 infection. One entry per CDR3 protein results from TCRdb running MiXCR on the 5' RACE reads. The table includes 25,000 to 30,000 distinct CDR3 sequences, roughly 4.5% detected once. The sequenced sample was whole blood. These receptors were taken from an adult who was a healthcare worker with PCR-confirmed SARS-CoV-2 infection or an uninfected control (not recorded which). Both conserved end residues are part of each CDR3. A D gene is named only where the DNA matches it firmly. Size tells how often a clone was seen (once, few, many) or the class of an expanded clone, and some rows leave it out.

>TRBJ1-2|many|TRBD1|TRBV20-1
TGCAGTGCTTTACCGGGACAGTTAACAGGCAACTATGGCTACACCTTC
CSALPGQLTGNYGYTF
>TRBJ2-3|many|TRBD1|TRBV7-3
TGTGCCAGCAGCGTTGGGACAGGGAATAGTGGCACAGATACGCAGTATTTT
CASSVGTGNSGTDTQYF
>TRBJ1-2|many|.|TRBV6-1
TGTGCCAGCACGGGAATGGAGGTCTATGGCTACACCTTC
CASTGMEVYGYTF
>TRBJ2-1|few|.|TRBV9
TGTGCCAGCAGCGTAGAGGGGACCAGATACAATGAGCAGTTCTTC
CASSVEGTRYNEQFF
>TRBJ2-2|many|TRBD2|TRBV27
TGTGCCAGCAGTTTCGATAGCGGGAGGGACACCGGGGAGCTGTTTTTT
CASSFDSGRDTGELFF
>TRBJ2-1|many|TRBD1|TRBV6-6
TGTGCCAGCAATCCGGGACAGCGTGTAAATGAGCAGTTCTTC
CASNPGQRVNEQFF
>TRBJ2-1|many|.|TRBV7-6
TGTGCCAGCAGCTTATTAAGGGGGGAATTTGGCAATGAGCAGTTCTTC
CASSLLRGEFGNEQFF
>TRBJ1-1|.|.|TRBV4-2
TGTGCCAGCAGCCCAGCGGGGAACACTGAAGCTTTCTTT
CASSPAGNTEAFF
>TRBJ1-1|.|.|TRBV27
TGTGCCAGCAGTTTATTGCAGGGTGGCCAAGCTTTCTTT
CASSLLQGGQAFF
>TRBJ2-7|many|.|TRBV6-2/TRBV6-3
TGTGCCAGCACGGGCGAGCAGTACTTC
CASTGEQYF
>TRBJ2-5|.|TRBD2|TRBV9
TGTGCCAGCAGCTACAGAGCGGGAGACGACCAAGAGACCCAGTACTTC
CASSYRAGDDQETQYF
>TRBJ2-3|few|.|TRBV20-1
TGCAGTGCTAGAGATGGGTCGTCCACAGATACGCAGTATTTT
CSARDGSSTDTQYF
>TRBJ2-3|many|TRBD1|TRBV20-1
TGCAGTGCTAGGGCTGACAGGGCTAGCACAGATACGCAGTATTTT
CSARADRASTDTQYF
>TRBJ2-3|many|.|TRBV14
TGTGCCAGCAGCCAACTTGGCGATACGCAGTATTTT
CASSQLGDTQYF
>TRBJ2-2|many|.|TRBV6-2/TRBV6-3
TGTGCCAGCAGTTTAGGACCCGCTGGGACCGGGGAGCTGTTTTTT
CASSLGPAGTGELFF
>TRBJ2-5|many|TRBD2|TRBV6-2/TRBV6-3
TGTGCCAGCAGTTACTCCTTCAGGCTGGGGGGGGTCCAAGAGACCCAGTACTTC
CASSYSFRLGGVQETQYF
>TRBJ2-1|medium-sized|TRBD2|TRBV5-1
TGCGCCAGCAGTGGGACTAGCGGGATTGTTGAGCAGTTCTTC
CASSGTSGIVEQFF
>TRBJ2-1|many|.|TRBV3-1
TGTGCCAGCAGTCTTAGTTTCGATGAGCAGTTCTTC
CASSLSFDEQFF
>TRBJ2-3|many|.|TRBV4-3
TGCGCCAGCAGCCAACGATACCCCGGGAGAACAGATACGCAGTATTTT
CASSQRYPGRTDTQYF
>TRBJ1-1|many|.|TRBV18
TGTGCCAGCTCACCACAGGCACAGACGAACACTGAAGCTTTCTTT
CASSPQAQTNTEAFF
>TRBJ2-1|.|TRBD2|TRBV11-3
TGTGCCAGCAGCGCTTTAGCGGGAGCTTACAATGAGCAGTTCTTC
CASSALAGAYNEQFF
>TRBJ2-7|many|TRBD2|TRBV7-2
TGTGCCAGCAGCGTGAGCGGGACCATTTCCTACGAGCAGTACTTC
CASSVSGTISYEQYF
>TRBJ2-1|.|.|TRBV29-1
TGCAGCGTTCGAGGACAGACATACAATGAGCAGTTCTTC
CSVRGQTYNEQFF
>TRBJ2-1|many|.|TRBV6-1
TGTGCCAGCAGGGAGGTCTCCTACAATGAGCAGTTCTTC
CASREVSYNEQFF
>TRBJ2-3|.|TRBD1|TRBV27
TGTGCCAGCAGTCTGGGACAGGGGGTTCCTACGCAGTATTTT
CASSLGQGVPTQYF
>TRBJ2-2|medium-sized|.|TRBV10-1
TGCGCCAGCAGGGCAGGGTCGGACACCGGGGAGCTGTTTTTT
CASRAGSDTGELFF
>TRBJ2-1|many|TRBD1|TRBV12-3/TRBV12-4
TGTGCCAGCACCCCGGACAGGGCGAACAATGAGCAGTTCTTC
CASTPDRANNEQFF
>TRBJ1-1|many|TRBD1|TRBV11-3
TGTGCCAGCAGCCACAGGGACAGGGGGCATGGTGAAGCTTTCTTT
CASSHRDRGHGEAFF
>TRBJ2-7|few|TRBD2|TRBV28
TGTGCCAGCAGTTCCCACGTGATAGCGGGGCACAGCTACGAGCAGTACTTC
CASSSHVIAGHSYEQYF
>TRBJ1-1|many|.|TRBV7-2
TGTGCCAGCAGCTTAGATGGGGCCCTTGGTGAAGCTTTCTTT
CASSLDGALGEAFF
>TRBJ2-1|many|.|TRBV29-1
TGCAGCGTTGGGAAGCTGAACCTCAATGAGCAGTTCTTC
CSVGKLNLNEQFF
>TRBJ2-1|many|.|TRBV12-3/TRBV12-4
TGTGCCAGCAGTTTACGGTCCAGGAGGACAGTAAACAATGAGCAGTTCTTC
CASSLRSRRTVNNEQFF
>TRBJ2-3|many|.|TRBV7-2
TGTGCCAGCAGCTTAGAGACAGCTAGCACAGATACGCAGTATTTT
CASSLETASTDTQYF
>TRBJ2-1|many|.|TRBV4-3
TGCGCCAGCAGCCAGAGTCTAAACAATGAGCAGTTCTTC
CASSQSLNNEQFF
>TRBJ2-5|many|.|TRBV18
TGTGCCAGCTCACCACCGGTTTCAGGAGGGATACAAGAGACCCAGTACTTC
CASSPPVSGGIQETQYF
>TRBJ1-1|many|TRBD1|TRBV20-1
TGCAGTGCTAGAGAGGGGACAGGGGGGACTGAAGCTTTCTTT
CSAREGTGGTEAFF
>TRBJ2-5|many|.|TRBV7-2
TGTGCCAGCAGCCCTGGGGTCTGGAGGGATTGGGAGACCCAGTACTTC
CASSPGVWRDWETQYF
>TRBJ2-7|.|.|TRBV6-5
TGTGCCAGCAGTTCGGGAGCCTACGAGCAGTACTTC
CASSSGAYEQYF
>TRBJ1-1|.|.|TRBV18
TGTGCCAGCTCACCAGGGCCACCTCCGAAGGAAGCTTTCTTT
CASSPGPPPKEAFF
>TRBJ2-3|.|.|TRBV7-3
TGTGCCAGCAGCTCGACCGGAAGCACAGATACGCAGTATTTT
CASSSTGSTDTQYF
>TRBJ2-7|medium-sized|.|TRBV4-3
TGCGCCAGCAGCCAAGGACAGGCCAATTACGAGCAGTACTTC
CASSQGQANYEQYF
>TRBJ2-7|many|TRBD2|TRBV28
TGTGCCAGCAGTTTATCCCTAGCGGTTCCCTACGAGCAGTACTTC
CASSLSLAVPYEQYF
>TRBJ2-1|few|TRBD1|TRBV20-1
TGCAGTGCTCTCGCCGACAGGGGAGTAAGTGAGCAGTTCTTC
CSALADRGVSEQFF
>TRBJ2-1|many|.|TRBV9
TGTGCCAGCAGCGTAGACGGGAGTCGCAATGAGCAGTTCTTC
CASSVDGSRNEQFF
>TRBJ2-1|medium-sized|TRBD2|TRBV4-3
TGCGCCAGCAGTTGGACTAGCGGGAGGAACAATGAGCAGTTCTTC
CASSWTSGRNNEQFF
>TRBJ2-1|many|.|TRBV10-3
TGTGCCATCAGTGATACATTGGCTTCGGGCAATGAGCAGTTCTTC
CAISDTLASGNEQFF
>TRBJ2-3|.|.|TRBV24-1
TGTGCCACCAGTGATGCGGGACGCACAGATACGCAGTATTTT
CATSDAGRTDTQYF
>TRBJ2-7|many|TRBD1|TRBV5-8
TGTGCCAGCAGCTTGGTCTTCAGGCTGAGACAGGGACCCGGCTCCTACGAGCAGTACTTC
CASSLVFRLRQGPGSYEQYF
>TRBJ1-1|many|.|TRBV21-1
TGTGCCAGCAGCAAAGGGCGGGGGGCGGTCACTGAAGCTTTCTTT
CASSKGRGAVTEAFF
>TRBJ2-7|many|.|TRBV20-1
TGCAGTGCTAGAGATCAAGCGGGACACCAGTACGAGCAGTACTTC
CSARDQAGHQYEQYF
>TRBJ2-5|few|.|TRBV4-3
TGCGCCAGCAGCCCGACAGGGAGGTCGGAGACCCAGTACTTC
CASSPTGRSETQYF
>TRBJ2-2|few|.|TRBV12-3/TRBV12-4
TGTGCCAGCAGTTTAGGGCAGGCAAACACCGGGGAGCTGTTTTTT
CASSLGQANTGELFF
>TRBJ2-1|many|.|TRBV4-3
TGCGCCAGCAGCCAAGAATGGGGATTCTACAATGAGCAGTTCTTC
CASSQEWGFYNEQFF